The source of this T cell receptor (beta chain) is a study of cytomegalovirus exposure and HLA in healthy donors. Some clones are missing from TCRdb's copy, which holds only in-frame ones; the method was immunoSEQ multiplex PCR. The sample has some 130,000 clones; roughly 86% are singletons. The CDR3 sequence is 13 residues long. V lost 2 bases and J 5 bases, leaving 9 bases between the germline ends. Germline CDR1 GTSNPN, CDR2 SVGIG (reference sequence). The clonotype comes from a man aged 30 to 39 in good health and CMV-seronegative. Specimen: PBMCs. The rearrangement uses TRBV30 and TRBJ2-2; maybe TRBD2 (5 bases). The DNA for the CDR3 is TGTGCCTGGAGTCCCGGGAAAACCGGGGAGCTGTTTTTT. Residues: CAWSPGKTGELFF.